One TCR beta chain is described in this entry. Its antigen is unknown. This table comes from immunoSEQ multiplex PCR, and its TCRdb copy is limited to in-frame clones, with some not included. The sample holds some 150,000 clones; 80% are singletons and the top ten take less than 9%. Germline CDR1 is GTSNPN and CDR2 is SVGIG (reference sequence). V lost 1 base to trimming and J lost 0 bases, with 12 bases between them. This CDR3 spans 16 amino acids. The entry originates in a study of cytotoxic CD8 clonotypes in ibrutinib-treated CLL. In the study overall: Patients: some eleven relapsed/refractory, approximately 15 treatment-naive, roughly 17 IGHV unmutated. There were, on average, about 240,000 productive templates and tens of thousands of productive rearrangements per sample. Study observations and caveats: On treatment, the uncommon public clonotypes contracted or remained stable.

This receptor was identified in a human donor with chronic lymphocytic leukemia. The material was PBMCs, obtained after 36 months of ibrutinib treatment. The rearrangement links TRBV30 to TRBJ1-4; the D is unclear. The CDR3 coding sequence is TGTGCCTGGAGTGATCTCCCTTCGGCAACTAATGAAAAACTGTTTTTT. Encoded protein: CAWSDLPSATNEKLFF. Supplemented by reference TRBV30 and TRBJ1-4, the full variable domain reads SQTIHQWPATLVQPVGSPLSLECTVEGTSNPNLYWYRQAAGRGLQLLFYSVGIGQISSEVPQNLSASRPQDRQFILSSKKLLLSDSGFYLCAWSDLPSATNEKLFFGSGTQLSVL.